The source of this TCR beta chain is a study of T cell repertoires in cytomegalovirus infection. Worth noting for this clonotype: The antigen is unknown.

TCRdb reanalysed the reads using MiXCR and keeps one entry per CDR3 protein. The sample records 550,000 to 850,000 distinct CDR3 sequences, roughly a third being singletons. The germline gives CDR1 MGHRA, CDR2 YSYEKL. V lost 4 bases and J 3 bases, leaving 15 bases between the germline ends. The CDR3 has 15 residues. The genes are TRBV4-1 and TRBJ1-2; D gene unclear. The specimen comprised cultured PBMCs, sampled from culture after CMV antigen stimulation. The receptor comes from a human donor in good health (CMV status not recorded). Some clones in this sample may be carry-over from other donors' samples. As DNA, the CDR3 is TGCGCCAGCAGCCTCAATGACATGACCTACTATGGCTACACCTTC. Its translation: CASSLNDMTYYGYTF.